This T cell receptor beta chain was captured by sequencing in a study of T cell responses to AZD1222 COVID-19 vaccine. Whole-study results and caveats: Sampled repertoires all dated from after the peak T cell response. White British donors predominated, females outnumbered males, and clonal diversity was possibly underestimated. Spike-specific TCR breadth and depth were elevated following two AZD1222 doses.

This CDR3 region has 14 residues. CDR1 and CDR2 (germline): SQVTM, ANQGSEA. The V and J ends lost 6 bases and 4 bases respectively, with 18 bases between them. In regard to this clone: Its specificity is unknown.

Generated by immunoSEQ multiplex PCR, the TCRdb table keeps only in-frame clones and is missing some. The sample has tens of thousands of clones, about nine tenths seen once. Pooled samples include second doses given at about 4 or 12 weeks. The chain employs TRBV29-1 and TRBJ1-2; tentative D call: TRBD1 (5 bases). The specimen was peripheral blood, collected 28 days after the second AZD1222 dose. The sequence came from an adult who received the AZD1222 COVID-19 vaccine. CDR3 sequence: CSVAMGEGGYGYTF. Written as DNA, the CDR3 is TGCAGCGTCGCCATGGGGGAAGGCGGCTATGGCTACACCTTC.